The 3 T cell receptor beta chains below were found in one sample sequenced in a study of shared clonotypes between healthy human individuals. Sequencing was performed with immunoSEQ multiplex PCR; in TCRdb, only in-frame clones are kept and a portion is missing. The sample gives roughly 1,500,000 clones, 97% to 99% of which show up once; over 0.3% is in the top ten. The sample comprised naive CD4+ T cells sorted from blood. Documented subset: CD45RA+ positively selected. Receptor source: a man aged 25 to 40 in good health.

This chain links TRBV10-3 with TRBJ2-7; 8 bases match TRBD1. The CDR3 totals 13 residues. The germline V gene has CDR1 ENHRY and CDR2 SYGVKD. With V trimmed by 3 bases and J by 3 bases, 1 base remained unmatched. CDR3 sequence reads: CAISDRGRYEQYF. The CDR3 bases are TGTGCCATCAGTGACAGGGGGCGCTACGAGCAGTACTTC.

V is TRBV2 and J is TRBJ1-3; TRBD1 is a possible D gene (5 bases). CDR1 is SNHLY, CDR2 FYNNEI, per germline. Trimming stripped 5 bases from V and 0 bases from J, with 8 bases between. The CDR3 runs 14 residues. The CDR3 region has the DNA TGTGCCAGCAGTACCAGGGCCTCTGGAAACACCATATATTTT. Translation gives CASSTRASGNTIYF.

This clone was detected once. This chain links TRBV7-9 with TRBJ2-7, with D perhaps TRBD2 (5 bases). V shed 8 bases and J shed 7 bases, with 18 bases lying between them. The germline CDR1 and CDR2 sequences are SEHNR and FQNEAQ (reference sequence). The CDR3 consists of 13 residues. The CDR3 DNA reads as TGTGCCAGCGAGGACTCTTACGTTCGGGAGCAGTACTTC. It codes for CASEDSYVREQYF. The full variable domain, completed using reference TRBV7-9 and TRBJ2-7, is DTGVSQNPRHKITKRGQNVTFRCDPISEHNRLYWYRQTLGQGPEFLTYFQNEAQLEKSRLLSDRFSAERPKGSFSTLEIQRTEQGDSAMYLCASEDSYVREQYFGPGTRLTVT.